A selection of T cell receptor beta chains follows, all from one sample in a study of OX40 agonist ivuxolimab in advanced cancers. Produced via immunoSEQ multiplex PCR; TCRdb's table is partial and in-frame only. The top ten hold less than 25% of the sample, which has 35,000 to 50,000 clones, approximately 90% seen once. This sample comprised CD4+ or CD8+ T cells sorted from blood, obtained in a trial of the OX40 agonist ivuxolimab. These receptors all come from an adult with an advanced solid tumor such as melanoma, head and neck, liver or kidney cancer. Both conserved end residues are part of each CDR3. A D gene is named only where the DNA matches it firmly. Size values are once, few and many counts, or a class for expanded clones, and some rows have none.

V	size	D	J	DNA	CDR3
TRBV5-1	NA	TRBD2	TRBJ2-1	TGCGCCAGCAGCACGGGACTAGCGGGAGATAATGAGCAGTTCTTC	CASSTGLAGDNEQFF
TRBV29-1	NA	NA	TRBJ2-1	TGCAGCGTTCACAGGGCGGACAATGAGCAGTTCTTC	CSVHRADNEQFF
TRBV19	NA	NA	TRBJ1-4	TGTGCCAGTAGTATAGAGATCCTCTCCGGTGAAAAACTGTTTTTT	CASSIEILSGEKLFF
TRBV5-4	NA	NA	TRBJ2-1	TGTGCCAGCAGCTTGGGGGACTCGGGCAATGAGCAGTTCTTC	CASSLGDSGNEQFF
TRBV11-3	once	NA	TRBJ2-7	TGTGCCAGCAGCTTAGACAGGCCAGCGTGGAACGAGCAGTACTTC	CASSLDRPAWNEQYF
TRBV6-5	NA	NA	TRBJ1-1	TGTGCCAGCAGTTACTCGCACCTAATGAACACTGAAGCTTTCTTT	CASSYSHLMNTEAFF
TRBV6-1	NA	NA	TRBJ1-4	TGTGCCAGCAGTGAAGCTGCAACTAATGAAAAACTGTTTTTT	CASSEAATNEKLFF
TRBV5-1	NA	TRBD2	TRBJ2-7	TGCGCCAGCAGCCCAGGGACTAGCGGGAGCGGATACGAGCAGTACTTC	CASSPGTSGSGYEQYF
TRBV27	NA	NA	TRBJ2-4	TGTGCCAGCAGTCCCAGCGGAGCCAAAAACATTCAGTACTTC	CASSPSGAKNIQYF
TRBV28	NA	TRBD2	TRBJ2-7	TGTGCCAGCAGTTTATCGCAGGGACTAGCCTACGAGCAGTACTTC	CASSLSQGLAYEQYF
TRBV28	NA	TRBD2	TRBJ2-1	TGTGCCAGCAGTTTATCTCCGGGACTAGCGGATACGAGCTCCTACAATGAGCAGTTCTTC	CASSLSPGLADTSSYNEQFF
TRBV6-5	NA	TRBD2	TRBJ2-1	TGTGCCAGCAGTTACGTAGCGGGAGAGGGTAAAAATGAGCAGTTCTTC	CASSYVAGEGKNEQFF
TRBV30	NA	NA	TRBJ2-3	TGTGCCTGGAATACGGGGCGGGTAGATACGCAGTATTTT	CAWNTGRVDTQYF
TRBV29-1	NA	TRBD2	TRBJ2-7	TGCAGTGTTCGGGAGGGCTCCTACGAGCAGTACTTC	CSVREGSYEQYF
TRBV7-8	NA	NA	TRBJ1-5	TGTGCCAGCAGCTTAGCAGGGGCCCAAAATCAGCCCCAGCATTTT	CASSLAGAQNQPQHF
TRBV9	NA	TRBD1	TRBJ1-1	TGTGCCCGACAGGGGCGGAACACTGAAGCTTTCTTT	CARQGRNTEAFF
TRBV6-5	NA	NA	TRBJ2-7	TGTGCCAGCAGTCCCCGGGGGGCCGGGGACGAGCAGTACTTC	CASSPRGAGDEQYF
TRBV27	NA	NA	TRBJ2-7	TGTGCCAGCAGTTTATCCCCAGACATCAACCACGAGCAGTACTTC	CASSLSPDINHEQYF
TRBV27	once	NA	TRBJ2-7	TGTGCCAGCGGGCCCGAGCAGTACTTC	CASGPEQYF
TRBV28	NA	NA	TRBJ2-3	TGTGCCAGCAGTTGGGGAGATACGCAGTATTTT	CASSWGDTQYF
TRBV5-1	NA	TRBD1	TRBJ2-7	TGCGCCAGTCAGGACGGGACAGGGGTCCCCTACGAGCAGTACTTC	CASQDGTGVPYEQYF
TRBV19	NA	NA	TRBJ2-1	TGTGCCAGTACCCCTACCCCTGCTACCTCCTACAATGAGCAGTTCTTC	CASTPTPATSYNEQFF
TRBV27	NA	NA	TRBJ2-2	TGTGCCAGCACCCCCACCTTAGGGCAGTATTACACCGGGGAGCTGTTTTTT	CASTPTLGQYYTGELFF
TRBV7-9	NA	NA	TRBJ2-1	TGTGCCAGCAGCTCCGGGACATACAATGAGCAGTTCTTC	CASSSGTYNEQFF
TRBV5-4	NA	NA	TRBJ2-5	TGTGCCAGCGTCGTGGACCAAGAGACCCAGTACTTC	CASVVDQETQYF